The rows below give T cell receptor beta chains drawn from one sample of a study of memory CD4+ T cells and cytomegalovirus serostatus. Here immunoSEQ multiplex PCR was the method, and the copy in TCRdb shows in-frame clones only, minus some. In the table there are nearly 50,000 clones, around 80% of which are singletons. The sample consisted of memory CD4+ T cells from blood. Receptor source: an adult in good health and CMV-seronegative. CDR3s leave out the opening cysteine and the closing phenylalanine or tryptophan.

v_call,j_call,cdr3_aa
TRBV19,TRBJ2-7,ASSKSWGTLTYEQY
TRBV5-6,TRBJ2-7,ASSSGLTKQY
TRBV7-9,TRBJ1-5,ASSPGTGNQPQH
TRBV6-1,TRBJ1-2,ASSADFHGYT
TRBV5-1,TRBJ2-1,ASSSRPAVTYNEQF
TRBV6-6,TRBJ2-7,ASRLTSGGTSEQY
TRBV11-2,TRBJ1-1,ASQLTGGGTEAF
TRBV2,TRBJ2-1,ASSPGTGRNEQF
TRBV11-2,TRBJ1-2,ASSFTHRDRDYGYT
TRBV5-6,TRBJ2-7,ASSLSGTGPYEQY
TRBV7-6,TRBJ2-2,ASSRIGQAITGELF
TRBV6-4,TRBJ1-5,ASRAEAGGSNQPQH
TRBV29-1,TRBJ1-2,SVEAGPHGYT
TRBV6-5,TRBJ1-5,ASRIDGNQPQH
TRBV27,TRBJ2-1,ASSSPTRDRLNEQF
TRBV11-2,TRBJ2-4,ASSLGRGRETKNIQY
TRBV5-1,TRBJ2-1,ASSLLAGTYNEQF
TRBV5-8,TRBJ2-2,ASSLLGLLTGELF
TRBV9,TRBJ2-3,ASSVERGDTQY
TRBV10-3,TRBJ2-3,AISEPSQSRSGGSPTDTQY
TRBV6-1,TRBJ1-1,ASSEGIEDYGAF
TRBV14,TRBJ1-5,ASSQDRSRDREHQPQH
TRBV10-3,TRBJ2-7,AHGRGPGDEQY
TRBV2,TRBJ1-2,ASTRSRGRGEGYT
TRBV5-4,TRBJ2-1,ASSLEGVRRNEQF
TRBV5-6,TRBJ2-7,ASSSFAVNSYEQY
TRBV6-5,TRBJ1-2,ATTGRYYGYT
TRBV15,TRBJ2-7,ATSRPDGEQY
TRBV2,TRBJ2-7,ASRGQYVYEQY